The 2 T cell receptor beta chains below were found in one sample sequenced in a study of blood T cells in healthy people across ages. Next came a second PCR, run for about 7 to 12 cycles, which used a sample-barcoded 5' primer along with a J-beta primer mix. TCRdb itself ran the 5' RACE reads through MiXCR, one entry per CDR3 protein. This sample yields about 570,000 distinct CDR3 sequences, of which roughly a quarter are seen a single time; about 3.3% belongs to the top ten. These records were also assigned to another study, of T cells of mothers and their children.

The sequenced sample consisted of blood. Receptors were obtained from a boy younger than 10 in good health.

This clonotype was picked up a small number of times. This chain connects TRBV3-1 to TRBJ2-2; D gene ambiguous. Germline V gene lookup returns CDR1 LGHDT and CDR2 YNNKEL (reference sequence). V was pared by 4 bases and J by 7 bases, with 13 bases between. The CDR3 contains 14 residues. This CDR3 is CASSRVALFGELFF. The CDR3 DNA reads TGTGCCAGCAGCCGCGTGGCCCTTTTCGGGGAGCTGTTTTTT.

This clonotype was counted only a few times. V gene TRBV27 combines with J gene TRBJ2-7; D gene uncertain. CDR1 MNHEY and CDR2 SMNVEV come from the germline V gene (reference sequence). The V end lost 0 bases, the J end lost 4 bases, and 13 bases lay between the germline ends. CDR3 length: 15 residues. CDR3 in amino acids: CASSLSGPFLYEQYF. The CDR3, as DNA: TGTGCCAGCAGTTTATCTGGGCCCTTCCTTTACGAGCAGTACTTC.